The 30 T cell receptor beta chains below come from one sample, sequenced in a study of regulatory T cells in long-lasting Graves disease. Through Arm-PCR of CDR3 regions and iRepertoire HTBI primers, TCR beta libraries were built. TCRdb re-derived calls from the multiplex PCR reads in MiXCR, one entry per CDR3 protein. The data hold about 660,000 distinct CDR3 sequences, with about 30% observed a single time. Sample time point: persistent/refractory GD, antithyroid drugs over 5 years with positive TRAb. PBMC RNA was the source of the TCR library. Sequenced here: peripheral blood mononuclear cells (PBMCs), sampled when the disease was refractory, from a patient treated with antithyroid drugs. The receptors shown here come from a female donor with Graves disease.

CDR3 bases: TGTGCCAGCAGCGTGTCTAGCACCAACGTCCTGACTTTC. It is translated as CASSVSSTNVLTF. The chain links TRBV14 to TRBJ2-6, with a tentative D call TRBD2 (5 bases). The CDR3 sequence is 13 residues long. The germline V and J ends were trimmed by 5 bases and 8 bases, with 10 bases remaining between them. In germline, CDR1 is SGHDN, CDR2 FVKESK.

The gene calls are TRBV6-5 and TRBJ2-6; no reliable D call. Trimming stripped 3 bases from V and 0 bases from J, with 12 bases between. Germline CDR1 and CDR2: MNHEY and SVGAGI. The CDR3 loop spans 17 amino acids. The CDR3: CASSYSPLSSGANVLTF. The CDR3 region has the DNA TGTGCCAGCAGTTATAGCCCTCTGAGCTCTGGGGCCAACGTCCTGACTTTC.

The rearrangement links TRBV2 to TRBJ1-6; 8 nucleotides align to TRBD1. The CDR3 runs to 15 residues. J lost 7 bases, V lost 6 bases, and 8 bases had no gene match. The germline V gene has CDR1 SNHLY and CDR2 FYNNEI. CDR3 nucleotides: TGTGCCAGCAGGACGGGGGACAGGTGGAATTCACCCCTCCACTTT. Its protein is CASRTGDRWNSPLHF.

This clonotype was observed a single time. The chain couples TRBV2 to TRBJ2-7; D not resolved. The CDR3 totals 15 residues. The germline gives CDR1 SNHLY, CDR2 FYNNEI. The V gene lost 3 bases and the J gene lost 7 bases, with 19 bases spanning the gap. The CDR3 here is CASSELGGRVGEQYF. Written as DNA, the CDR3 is TGTGCCAGCAGTGAGTTGGGCGGTCGGGTTGGGGAGCAGTACTTC.

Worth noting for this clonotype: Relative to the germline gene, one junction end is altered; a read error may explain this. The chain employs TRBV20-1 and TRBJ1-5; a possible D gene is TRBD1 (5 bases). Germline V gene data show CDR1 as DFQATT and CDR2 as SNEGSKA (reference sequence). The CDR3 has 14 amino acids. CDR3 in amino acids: CSARGQISSQPQHF. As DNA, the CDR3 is TGCAGTGCTAGAGGACAGATCAGCAGTCAGCCCCAGCATTTT.

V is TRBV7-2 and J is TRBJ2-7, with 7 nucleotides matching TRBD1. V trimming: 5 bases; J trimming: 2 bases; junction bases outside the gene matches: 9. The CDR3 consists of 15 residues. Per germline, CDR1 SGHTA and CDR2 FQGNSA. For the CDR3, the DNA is TGTGCCAGCAGCAACAACAGGGGCGGGCCCTACGAGCAGTACTTC. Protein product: CASSNNRGGPYEQYF. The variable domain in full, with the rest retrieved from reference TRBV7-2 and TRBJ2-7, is GAGVSQSPSNKVTEKGKDVELRCDPISGHTALYWYRQSLGQGLEFLIYFQGNSAPDKSGLPSDRFSAERTGGSVSTLTIQRTQQEDSAVYLCASSNNRGGPYEQYFGPGTRLTVT.

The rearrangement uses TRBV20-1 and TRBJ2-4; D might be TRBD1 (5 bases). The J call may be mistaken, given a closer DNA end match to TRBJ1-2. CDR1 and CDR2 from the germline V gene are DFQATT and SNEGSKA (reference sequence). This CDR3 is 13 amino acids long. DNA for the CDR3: TGCAGTGCACAGAACGGGGGAATCGGGGGCTACACCTTC. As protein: CSAQNGGIGGYTF.

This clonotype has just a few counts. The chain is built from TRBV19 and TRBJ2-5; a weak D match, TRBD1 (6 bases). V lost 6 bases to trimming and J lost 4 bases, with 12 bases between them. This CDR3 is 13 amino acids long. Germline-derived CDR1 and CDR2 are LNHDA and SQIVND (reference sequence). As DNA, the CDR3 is TGTGCCAGTAGCCCCTCAGGGGCAGAGACCCAGTACTTC. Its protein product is CASSPSGAETQYF.

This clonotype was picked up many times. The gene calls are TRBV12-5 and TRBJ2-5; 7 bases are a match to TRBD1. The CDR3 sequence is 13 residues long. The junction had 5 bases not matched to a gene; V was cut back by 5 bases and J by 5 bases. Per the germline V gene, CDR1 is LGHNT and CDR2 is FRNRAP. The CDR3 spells CASGPDRAETQYF. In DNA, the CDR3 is TGTGCTAGTGGTCCAGACAGGGCTGAGACCCAGTACTTC. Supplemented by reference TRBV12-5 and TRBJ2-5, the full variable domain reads DARVTQTPRHKVTEMGQEVTMRCQPILGHNTVFWYRQTMMQGLELLAYFRNRAPLDDSGMPKDRFSAEMPDATLATLKIQPSEPRDSAVYFCASGPDRAETQYFGPGTRLLVL.

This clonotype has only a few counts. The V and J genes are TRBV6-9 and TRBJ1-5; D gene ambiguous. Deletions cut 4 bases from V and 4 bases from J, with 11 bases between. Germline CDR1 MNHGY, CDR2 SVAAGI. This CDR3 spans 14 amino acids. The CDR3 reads CASSSRAENQPQHF. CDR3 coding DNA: TGTGCCAGCAGTTCCCGGGCCGAGAATCAGCCCCAGCATTTT.

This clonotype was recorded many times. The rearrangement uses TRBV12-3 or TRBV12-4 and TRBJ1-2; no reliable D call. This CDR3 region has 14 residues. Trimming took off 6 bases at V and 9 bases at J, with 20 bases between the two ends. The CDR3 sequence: CASSPPQELRSYTF. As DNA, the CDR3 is TGTGCCAGCAGCCCACCCCAGGAATTGAGGAGCTACACCTTC.

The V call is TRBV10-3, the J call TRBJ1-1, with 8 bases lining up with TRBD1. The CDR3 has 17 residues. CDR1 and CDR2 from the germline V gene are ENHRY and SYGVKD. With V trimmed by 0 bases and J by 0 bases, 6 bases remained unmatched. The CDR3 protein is CAISESIGQGMNTEAFF. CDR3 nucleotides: TGTGCCATCAGTGAGTCCATAGGACAGGGAATGAACACTGAAGCTTTCTTT.

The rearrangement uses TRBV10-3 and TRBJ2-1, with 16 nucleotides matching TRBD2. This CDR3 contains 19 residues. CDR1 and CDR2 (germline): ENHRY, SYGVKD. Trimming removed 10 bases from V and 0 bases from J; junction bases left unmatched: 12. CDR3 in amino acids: CATKGSGTSGGDSYNEQFF. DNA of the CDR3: TGTGCCACCAAGGGATCCGGGACTAGCGGGGGGGACTCCTACAATGAGCAGTTCTTC.

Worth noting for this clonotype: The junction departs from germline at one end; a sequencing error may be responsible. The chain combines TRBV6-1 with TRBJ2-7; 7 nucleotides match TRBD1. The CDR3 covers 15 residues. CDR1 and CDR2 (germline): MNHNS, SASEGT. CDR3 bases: TGTGCCAGCAGTGAAGGACAGGGTAAAACCTACGGGCAGTACTTC. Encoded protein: CASSEGQGKTYGQYF.

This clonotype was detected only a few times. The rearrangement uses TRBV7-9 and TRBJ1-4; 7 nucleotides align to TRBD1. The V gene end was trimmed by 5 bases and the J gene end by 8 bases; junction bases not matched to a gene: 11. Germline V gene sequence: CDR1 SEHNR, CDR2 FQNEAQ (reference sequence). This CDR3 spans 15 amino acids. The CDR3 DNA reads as TGTGCCAGCAGCCCCAGGGGGGGGATTAACGAAAAACTGTTTTTT. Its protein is CASSPRGGINEKLFF.

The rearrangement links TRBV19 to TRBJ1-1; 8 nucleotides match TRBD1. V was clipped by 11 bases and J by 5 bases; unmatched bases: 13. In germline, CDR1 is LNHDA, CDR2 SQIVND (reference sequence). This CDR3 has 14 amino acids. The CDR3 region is CASLGRGRDTEAFF. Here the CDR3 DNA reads TGTGCCTCTTTGGGCAGGGGGCGTGATACTGAAGCTTTCTTT. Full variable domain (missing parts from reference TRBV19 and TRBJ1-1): DGGITQSPKYLFRKEGQNVTLSCEQNLNHDAMYWYRQDPGQGLRLIYYSQIVNDFQKGDIAEGYSVSREKKESFPLTVTSAQKNPTAFYLCASLGRGRDTEAFFGQGTRLTVV.

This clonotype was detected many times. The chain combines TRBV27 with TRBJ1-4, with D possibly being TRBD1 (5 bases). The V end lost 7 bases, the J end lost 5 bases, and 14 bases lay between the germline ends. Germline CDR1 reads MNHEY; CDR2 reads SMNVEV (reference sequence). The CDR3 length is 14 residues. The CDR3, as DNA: TGTGCCAGCAAACCCCCGTGGGGCAATGAAAAACTGTTTTTT. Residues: CASKPPWGNEKLFF.

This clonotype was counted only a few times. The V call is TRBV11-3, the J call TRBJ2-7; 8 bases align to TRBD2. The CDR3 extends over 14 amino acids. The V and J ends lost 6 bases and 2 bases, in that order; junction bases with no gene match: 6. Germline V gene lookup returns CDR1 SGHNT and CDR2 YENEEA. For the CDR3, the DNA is TGTGCCAGCAGGGCCGGCGGGAGGCCCTACGAGCAGTACTTC. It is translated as CASRAGGRPYEQYF.

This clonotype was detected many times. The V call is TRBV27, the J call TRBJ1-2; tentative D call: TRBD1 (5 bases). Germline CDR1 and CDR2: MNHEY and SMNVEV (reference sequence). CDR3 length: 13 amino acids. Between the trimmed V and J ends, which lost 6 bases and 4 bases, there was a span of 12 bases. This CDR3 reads CASRPTGAYGYTF. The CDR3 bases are TGTGCCAGCAGGCCCACAGGTGCCTATGGCTACACCTTC.

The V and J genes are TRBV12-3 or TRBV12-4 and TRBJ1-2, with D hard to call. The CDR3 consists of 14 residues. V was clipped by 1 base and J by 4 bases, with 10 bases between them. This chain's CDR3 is CASSLGPVLYGYTF. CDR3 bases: TGTGCCAGCAGTTTAGGCCCCGTTCTCTATGGCTACACCTTC.

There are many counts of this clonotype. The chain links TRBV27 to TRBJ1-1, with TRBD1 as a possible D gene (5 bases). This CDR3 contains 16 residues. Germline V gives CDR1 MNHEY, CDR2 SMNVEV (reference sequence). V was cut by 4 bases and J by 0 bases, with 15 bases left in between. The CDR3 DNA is TGTGCCAGCAGTTCACTTCCTTGGGGGGTGAACACTGAAGCTTTCTTT. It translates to CASSSLPWGVNTEAFF.

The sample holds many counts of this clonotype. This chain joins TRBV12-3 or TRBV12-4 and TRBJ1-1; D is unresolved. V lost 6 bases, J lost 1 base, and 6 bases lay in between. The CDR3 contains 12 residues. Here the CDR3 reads CASRDGNTEAFF. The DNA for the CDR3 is TGTGCCAGCAGAGACGGGAACACTGAAGCTTTCTTT.

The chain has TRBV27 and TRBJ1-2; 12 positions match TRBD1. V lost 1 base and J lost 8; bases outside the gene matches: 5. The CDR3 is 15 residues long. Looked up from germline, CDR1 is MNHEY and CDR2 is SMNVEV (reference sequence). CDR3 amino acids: CASSLYRDRGPGYTF. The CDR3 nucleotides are TGTGCCAGCAGTTTATATAGGGACAGGGGGCCAGGCTACACCTTC.

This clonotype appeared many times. CDR3 in amino acids: CASSPTGQGRYGYTF. In DNA form, the CDR3 reads TGTGCCAGCAGTCCTACTGGACAGGGACGCTATGGCTACACCTTC. The chain employs TRBV28 and TRBJ1-2; TRBD1 aligns across 8 bases. CDR1 MDHEN and CDR2 SYDVKM come from the germline V gene. The CDR3 sequence is 15 residues long. Trimming removed 5 bases from V and 4 bases from J; junction bases left unmatched: 9.

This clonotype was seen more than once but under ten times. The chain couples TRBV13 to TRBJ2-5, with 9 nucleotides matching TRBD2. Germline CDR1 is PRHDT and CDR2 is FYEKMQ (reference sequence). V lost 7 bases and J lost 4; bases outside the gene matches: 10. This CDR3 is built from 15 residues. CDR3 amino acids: CASNRLAERTETQYF. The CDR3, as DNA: TGTGCCAGCAACCGACTAGCGGAGCGGACAGAGACCCAGTACTTC.

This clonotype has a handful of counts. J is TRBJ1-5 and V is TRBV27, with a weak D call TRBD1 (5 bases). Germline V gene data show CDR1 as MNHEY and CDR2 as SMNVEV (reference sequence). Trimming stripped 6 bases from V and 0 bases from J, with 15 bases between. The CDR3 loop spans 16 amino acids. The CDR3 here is CASSSRRGGSNQPQHF. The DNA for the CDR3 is TGTGCCAGCAGCTCAAGGCGTGGGGGTAGCAATCAGCCCCAGCATTTT.

The CDR3 loop is CASSLEYLEQYF. The CDR3 DNA reads TGTGCCAGCAGTCTCGAGTACCTCGAGCAGTACTTC. V usage is TRBV12-3 or TRBV12-4 and J usage is TRBJ2-7, with no clear D. Trimming left V 5 bases short and J 6 bases short, with 11 bases between. The CDR3 length is 12 residues.

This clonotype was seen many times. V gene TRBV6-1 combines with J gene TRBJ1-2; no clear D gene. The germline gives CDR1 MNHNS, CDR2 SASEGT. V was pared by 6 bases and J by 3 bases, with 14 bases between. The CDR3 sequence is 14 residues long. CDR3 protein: CASRRLSGDYGYTF. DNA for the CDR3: TGTGCCAGCAGACGCCTCTCTGGGGACTATGGCTACACCTTC.

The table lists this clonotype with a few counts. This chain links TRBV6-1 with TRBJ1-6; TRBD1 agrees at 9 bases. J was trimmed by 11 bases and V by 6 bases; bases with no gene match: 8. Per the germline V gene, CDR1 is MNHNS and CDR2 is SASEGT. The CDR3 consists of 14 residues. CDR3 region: CASSSGTGWTPLHF. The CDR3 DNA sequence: TGTGCCAGCAGCTCGGGGACAGGGTGGACACCCCTCCACTTT.

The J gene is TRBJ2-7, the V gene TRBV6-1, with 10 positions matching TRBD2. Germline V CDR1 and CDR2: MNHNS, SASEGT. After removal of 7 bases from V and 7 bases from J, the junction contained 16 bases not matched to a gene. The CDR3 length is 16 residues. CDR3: CASTDTGLAVGKEQYF. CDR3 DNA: TGTGCCAGCACCGATACCGGACTAGCGGTAGGAAAAGAGCAGTACTTC.